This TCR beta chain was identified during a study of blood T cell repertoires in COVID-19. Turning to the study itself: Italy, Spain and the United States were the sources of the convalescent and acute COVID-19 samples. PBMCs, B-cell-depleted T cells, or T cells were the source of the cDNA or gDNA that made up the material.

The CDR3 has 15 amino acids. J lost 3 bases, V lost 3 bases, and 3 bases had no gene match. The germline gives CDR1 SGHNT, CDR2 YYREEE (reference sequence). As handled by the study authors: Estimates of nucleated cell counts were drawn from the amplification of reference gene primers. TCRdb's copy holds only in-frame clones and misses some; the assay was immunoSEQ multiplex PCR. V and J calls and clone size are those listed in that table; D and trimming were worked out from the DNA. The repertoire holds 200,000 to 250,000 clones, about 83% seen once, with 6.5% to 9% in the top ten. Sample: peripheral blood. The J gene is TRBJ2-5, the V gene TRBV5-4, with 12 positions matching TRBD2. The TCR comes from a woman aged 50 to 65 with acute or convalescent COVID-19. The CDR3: CASSSGLAGKETQYF. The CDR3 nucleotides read TGTGCCAGCAGCTCCGGACTAGCGGGGAAAGAGACCCAGTACTTC.